This T cell receptor beta chain was documented in a study of shared clonotypes between healthy human individuals (dated by TCRdb to the early 2020s). Regarding the research as a whole: Three men and two women, aged 18 to 49 years, made up the cohort. Per donor, three plates each were used for CD4 naive and CD4 memory, two for CD8 naive, and one for CD8 memory. Blood TCR repertoires of a handful of healthy adults were deeply sequenced to estimate repertoire size and the extent of clonotype sharing between individuals. To increase sequencing depth and limit assay-specific biases, TCR repertoire library preparation and sequencing were carried out by different laboratories using diverse techniques. Each donor's leukapheresis produced roughly between roughly 0.9 and 9 billion PBMCs. Overall study results and their limits: Higher generation probabilities were observed for clonotypes shared by all four sorted-subset donors than for non-shared clonotypes. Estimated clonotype richness was generally larger for naive than for memory subsets. Because the study included only a small number of donors, the genetic and exposure-history diversity represented was limited. Sharing across several donors was observed for roughly 5.4% of naive CD4, over 3% of naive CD8, over 2% of memory CD4, and roughly 0.4% of memory CD8 clonotypes. Sampling was restricted to blood, and TCR repertoires in tissue are likely to differ from TCR repertoires in blood. Rarefaction of sorted-subset datasets indicated incomplete sequencing despite the large sequencing depth. Pairwise subsampling indicated that sequencing depth was expected to affect the degree of clonotype sharing among donors.

This clone showed up just once. The antigen this receptor binds is unknown. There are no base qualities to consult, and no much larger clone falls within one base. The donors were healthy, HIV-negative adults with no recently reported acute infections or vaccinations. Only Caucasian adults living in Nashville, Tennessee, USA were represented among the donors. CD4+ T cells were enriched by magnetic negative selection; naive cells were then positively selected on CD45RA, and the negative fraction formed the memory subset. After blood collection by leukapheresis, PBMCs were isolated using Ficoll-Histopaque density gradient centrifugation and then cryopreserved in the vapor phase of liquid nitrogen. Analytical flow cytometry was used to check the purity and quantity of each magnetically sorted T cell population. Each sorted fraction had its genomic DNA isolated and then quantified by UV absorbance on a Nanodrop 2000c.

Using the deep immunoSEQ assay, TCR CDR3 regions were amplified from genomic DNA by multiplex PCR. Extracted genomic DNA from each cell subset was distributed evenly across all wells of several immunoSEQ 96-well plates, and each plate was treated as a replicate. For sorted subsets, each replicate PCR was loaded with approximately 190 ng genomic DNA, equivalent to 30,000 or so T cell genomes. The purified libraries were quantified using a Qubit 3.0 fluorometer, sized with a Bioanalyzer 2100, and then quantified again using the KAPA Library Quantification kit. Every immunoSEQ 96-well plate was sequenced on a separate single-read 150-cycle Illumina NextSeq 550 flow cell. Concerning the study's data processing: Because only junctional sequences without quality scores were contained in the immunoSEQ output, filtering matching that applied to full-length reads could not be performed. To assign V/J genes and CDR3, sequences were annotated against IMGT germline references using PyIR, a Python wrapper for IgBLAST v1.9. Reads were removed for weak V/J assignments (E-value above 1e-6), missing CDR3, stop codons, out-of-frame junctions, or ambiguous translated residues. V3J clonotypes were defined by identical inferred V gene, J gene, and CDR3 amino acid sequence. Percentage overlap between repertoires was computed as shared unique clonotypes divided by the size of the smaller repertoire. Three approaches were used to assess repertoire richness: RTK rarefaction, the Chao1 estimator, and Recon v2.1 estimates of unobserved clonotypes. Generation probabilities were computed with OLGA for all TCRbeta clonotypes obtained by the gDNA method from several donors. TCRdb provides this immuneACCESS table in a form limited to in-frame rearrangements. Some clones are lacking; in checked studies, under half of them reflect an unresolved V gene, and why the rest are absent is not known. For V, J and clone size, that table is used; D and trimming come from the DNA. This sample is represented by about 610,000 clones; around 97% of them were singletons. The ten biggest clones cover around 0.058% of the sample.

The CDR3 has 15 amino acids, counting the end cysteine and phenylalanine. Here the CDR3 DNA is all that survives: 45 bases in frame from base 1. The junction shows trimming of 11 bases on V and 0 bases on J, and the gene matches do not reach 7 bases of it. CDR1 and CDR2, per the germline V gene, are SGHVS and FQNEAQ. The clonotype originates from a woman in her 30s in good health. Sample: naive CD4+ T cells sorted from blood. This specimen's cell subset or site label, interpreted: CD45RA+ positively selected. This chain is built from TRBV7-8 and TRBJ2-2; a stretch of 9 junction bases matches TRBD1. The sequenced DNA is TGTGCCCTCAGAACAGGGGGCGCGAACACCGGGGAGCTGTTTTTT. The translation is CALRTGGANTGELFF.